The 7 T cell receptor beta chains listed next were all sequenced from one sample in a study of blood T cell repertoires in COVID-19. Here immunoSEQ multiplex PCR was the method, and the copy in TCRdb shows in-frame clones only, minus some. The data hold over 150,000 clones, with roughly 87% observed a single time. Sequences were obtained from PBMCs or T cells enriched from blood (not recorded which). These TCRs come from a woman in her 30s who had recovered from COVID-19.

The chain joins TRBV13 to TRBJ1-4, with 10 bases that match TRBD1. CDR3 length: 14 amino acids. The germline V gene encodes CDR1 PRHDT and CDR2 FYEKMQ (reference sequence). V lost 5 bases and J lost 7; bases outside the gene matches: 4. CDR3 bases: TGTGCCAGCAGCCAGACAGGGGGCTCTGAAAAACTGTTTTTT. It is translated as CASSQTGGSEKLFF.

The rearrangement joins TRBV11-2 to TRBJ1-1; a possible D gene is TRBD1 (6 bases). Trimming took off 5 bases at V and 0 bases at J, with 16 bases between the two ends. CDR1 and CDR2 from the germline V gene are SGHAT and FQNNGV. The CDR3 contains 16 residues. The CDR3 region has the DNA TGTGCCAGCAGCCCTCCCCAGGGGCCCATGAACACTGAAGCTTTCTTT. It yields the protein CASSPPQGPMNTEAFF. Drawing the rest from reference TRBV11-2 and TRBJ1-1, the complete variable domain is EAGVAQSPRYKIIEKRQSVAFWCNPISGHATLYWYQQILGQGPKLLIQFQNNGVVDDSQLPKDRFSAERLKGVDSTLKIQPAKLEDSAVYLCASSPPQGPMNTEAFFGQGTRLTVV.

V is TRBV10-1 and J is TRBJ1-5, with D perhaps TRBD1 (5 bases). The ends were cut back, 0 bases at V and 2 bases at J, with 14 bases in the middle. Per germline, CDR1 WNHNN and CDR2 SYGVQD (reference sequence). The CDR3 has 17 residues. The CDR3 sequence: CASSESGPYGGNQPQHF. The CDR3 DNA reads TGCGCCAGCAGTGAGTCGGGGCCTTACGGTGGCAATCAGCCCCAGCATTTT.

J is TRBJ1-6 and V is TRBV27; D is ambiguous. The CDR3 spans 16 residues. Trimming removed 2 bases from V and 5 bases from J, with 13 bases in between. Germline assignment: CDR1 MNHEY and CDR2 SMNVEV (reference sequence). The CDR3 reads CASSLLGSTNNSPLHF. DNA of the CDR3: TGTGCCAGCAGTTTACTCGGCAGCACTAATAATTCACCCCTCCACTTT.

The gene calls are TRBV4-2 and TRBJ1-1; D is undetermined. Germline values: CDR1 LGHNA, CDR2 YNFKEQ. V lost 0 bases, J lost 5 bases, and 13 bases lay in between. This CDR3 has 15 residues. CDR3 protein: CASSQETGILTEAFF. CDR3 DNA: TGTGCCAGCAGCCAAGAAACGGGGATTCTAACTGAAGCTTTCTTT.

The chain employs TRBV19 and TRBJ1-1; 7 bases are shared with TRBD1. Germline V gives CDR1 LNHDA, CDR2 SQIVND (reference sequence). V lost 3 bases and J lost 6; bases outside the gene matches: 1. The CDR3 is 12 residues long. The CDR3 bases are TGTGCCAGTAGTATGGGGACAGCTGAAGCTTTCTTT. It translates to CASSMGTAEAFF.

V and J are TRBV4-2 and TRBJ1-5, with 8 bases matching TRBD1. Germline V gene sequence: CDR1 LGHNA, CDR2 YNFKEQ. The CDR3 runs to 15 residues. V shed 4 bases and J 2 bases; nucleotides not matched to a gene: 4. The CDR3 protein is CASSRSDRGNQPQHF. The CDR3 coding sequence is TGTGCCAGCAGCCGATCGGACAGGGGCAATCAGCCCCAGCATTTT.